This T cell receptor beta chain was sequenced during a study of cytotoxic CD8 clonotypes in ibrutinib-treated CLL. Study context: Results showed some 25 partial and 2 complete responses; following median around 68 months, approximately 15 remained remitted, about twelve advanced. Broader study findings: Whereas clonality rose at ibrutinib response, it declined toward baseline at progression. Timing of sampling differed between sustained-remission and progressing patients. Public clonotypes proved infrequent, and on treatment they shrank or remained steady.

Assay used: immunoSEQ multiplex PCR; TCRdb lists only in-frame clones, some missing. The sample carries about 150,000 clones, around three quarters recorded once. To note about this clone: The antigen remains undetermined.

The CDR3 length is 14 residues. V was clipped by 4 bases and J by 4 bases, with 11 bases between them. Germline V gene sequence: CDR1 LGHNA, CDR2 YSLEER. The material was PBMCs, obtained after 12 months of ibrutinib treatment. The origin of this receptor is a human donor with chronic lymphocytic leukemia. The rearrangement links TRBV4-3 to TRBJ2-1; D remains unclear. CDR3 in DNA: TGCGCCAGCAGCCTGAACGGAGCTTACAATGAGCAGTTCTTC. It translates to CASSLNGAYNEQFF.